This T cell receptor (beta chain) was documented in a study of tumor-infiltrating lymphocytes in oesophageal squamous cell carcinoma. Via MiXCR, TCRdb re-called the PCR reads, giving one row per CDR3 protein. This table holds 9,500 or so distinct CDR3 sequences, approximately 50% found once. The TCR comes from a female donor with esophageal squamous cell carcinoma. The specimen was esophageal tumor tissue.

CDR3: CASSRTGLGTDTQYF. The CDR3 bases are TGTGCCAGCAGCCGTACGGGACTAGGCACAGATACGCAGTATTTT. This chain connects TRBV7-2 to TRBJ2-3; TRBD2 aligns across 8 bases. V shed 5 bases and J 1 base; nucleotides not matched to a gene: 5. The CDR3 runs to 15 residues. The germline gives CDR1 SGHTA, CDR2 FQGNSA.